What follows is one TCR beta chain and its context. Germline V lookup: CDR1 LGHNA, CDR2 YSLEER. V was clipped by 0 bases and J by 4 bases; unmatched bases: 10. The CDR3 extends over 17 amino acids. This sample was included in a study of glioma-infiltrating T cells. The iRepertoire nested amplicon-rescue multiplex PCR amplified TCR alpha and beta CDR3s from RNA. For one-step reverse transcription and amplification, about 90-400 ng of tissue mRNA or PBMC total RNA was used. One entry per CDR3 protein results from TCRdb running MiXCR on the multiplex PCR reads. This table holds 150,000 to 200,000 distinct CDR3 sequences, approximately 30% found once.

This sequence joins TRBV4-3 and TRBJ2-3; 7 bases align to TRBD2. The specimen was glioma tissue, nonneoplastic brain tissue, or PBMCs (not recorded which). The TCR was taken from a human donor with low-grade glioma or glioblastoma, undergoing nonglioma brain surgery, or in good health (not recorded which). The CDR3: CASSQDWTPGGADTQYF. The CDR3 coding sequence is TGCGCCAGCAGCCAAGATTGGACCCCTGGGGGGGCAGATACGCAGTATTTT.